Given below is one T cell receptor (beta chain) in context. Its antigen remains unknown. These data originate in a study of a mutant IDH1 vaccine in newly diagnosed glioma. Across the study: Investigators started vaccination 4-6 weeks after radiotherapy alone, or with temozolomide cycles. The sex distribution of treated patients was around 62% male and roughly 40% female, with a mean age of approximately 40 years. Findings and caveats of the study: Patients showed vaccine-induced immune responses at a rate of roughly 94%.

Time point described: week 11, during vaccination. Each dose of the vaccine consisted of 300 ug of mutant IDH1 20-mer peptide, with topical imiquimod. Measured with immunoSEQ multiplex PCR; TCRdb has only the in-frame clones, and not every one. The table shows around 27,000 clones, with around 82% occurring only once. Sequencing used PBMCs, obtained from a glioma patient whose treatment included an IDH1 peptide vaccine. The receptor was isolated from a woman aged 18 to 35 with glioma.

The CDR3: CASSLVGGFGSGDQETQYF. The CDR3 DNA sequence: TGTGCCAGCAGCTTAGTGGGGGGATTCGGGTCGGGGGACCAAGAGACCCAGTACTTC. The chain links TRBV7-2 to TRBJ2-5, with D perhaps TRBD2 (6 bases). Trimming took off 1 base at V and 0 bases at J, with 21 bases between the two ends. The CDR3 covers 19 residues. The germline CDR1 and CDR2 sequences are SGHTA and FQGNSA. Supplemented by reference TRBV7-2 and TRBJ2-5, the full variable domain reads GAGVSQSPSNKVTEKGKDVELRCDPISGHTALYWYRQSLGQGLEFLIYFQGNSAPDKSGLPSDRFSAERTGGSVSTLTIQRTQQEDSAVYLCASSLVGGFGSGDQETQYFGPGTRLLVL.